These 19 T cell receptor beta chains were all obtained from the same sample, sequenced in a study of cytomegalovirus exposure and HLA in healthy donors. This PCR relied on a set of 60 Vbeta primers and 13 Jbeta primers. Measured with immunoSEQ multiplex PCR; TCRdb has only the in-frame clones, and not every one. The repertoire consists of 90,000 to 100,000 clones, with about two thirds occurring once and the leading ten covering 0.95% to 1.5%. Input material: PBMCs. Receptors originate from a female donor in good health and CMV-seronegative.

The chain carries TRBV14 and TRBJ2-7; D is undetermined. The V gene's germline CDR1 is SGHDN and CDR2 FVKESK. The V gene lost 0 bases and the J gene lost 4 bases, with 7 bases spanning the gap. The CDR3 contains 13 residues. The DNA for the CDR3 is TGTGCCAGCAGCCAAGATTGGCAATACGAGCAGTACTTC. The encoded protein is CASSQDWQYEQYF.

The chain carries TRBV2 and TRBJ2-2; 8 bases are a match to TRBD1. The CDR3 loop spans 13 amino acids. The junction had 5 bases not matched to a gene; V was cut back by 9 bases and J by 5 bases. The germline CDR1 and CDR2 sequences are SNHLY and FYNNEI. The CDR3 nucleotides read TGTGCCAGTCAGGGGGCTAGAACCGGGGAGCTGTTTTTT. It encodes CASQGARTGELFF.

Only a few counts were recorded for this clone. The rearrangement links TRBV19 to TRBJ1-2; D may be TRBD1 (5 bases). The germline CDR1 and CDR2 sequences are LNHDA and SQIVND (reference sequence). This CDR3 has 15 amino acids. V shed 1 base and J shed 0 bases, with 9 bases lying between them. Written as DNA, the CDR3 is TGTGCCAGTAGTATAGTGGGGGGACCTAACTATGGCTACACCTTC. Its protein is CASSIVGGPNYGYTF.

The J gene is TRBJ1-3, the V gene TRBV9, with D possibly matching TRBD1 (5 bases). Germline loops: CDR1 SGDLS, CDR2 YYNGEE. This CDR3 has 11 amino acids. The ends were cut back, 7 bases at V and 8 bases at J, with 10 bases in the middle. DNA of the CDR3: TGTGCCAGCGGCCCGGGGGACACCATATATTTT. The encoded protein is CASGPGDTIYF.

The chain uses TRBV6-5 and TRBJ2-7; TRBD2 is a possible D gene (6 bases). This CDR3 has 15 amino acids. The germline CDR1 and CDR2 sequences are MNHEY and SVGAGI. V was cut by 0 bases and J by 1 base, with 10 bases left in between. The CDR3 is CASSYSVGGSYEQYF. In nucleotides, the CDR3 is TGTGCCAGCAGTTACTCGGTCGGGGGTTCCTACGAGCAGTACTTC.

This clone was detected once. The CDR3 DNA reads TGTGCCTGGAGTGGCGCAGGTCAGGGTCAGCCCCAGCATTTT. Protein: CAWSGAGQGQPQHF. The rearrangement links TRBV30 to TRBJ1-5; D perhaps matches TRBD1 (5 bases). The ends were cut back, 1 base at V and 6 bases at J, with 13 bases in the middle. The germline CDR1 and CDR2 sequences are GTSNPN and SVGIG (reference sequence). The CDR3 consists of 14 residues. Using reference TRBV30 and TRBJ1-5 for the parts outside the CDR3, the full variable domain is SQTIHQWPATLVQPVGSPLSLECTVEGTSNPNLYWYRQAAGRGLQLLFYSVGIGQISSEVPQNLSASRPQDRQFILSSKKLLLSDSGFYLCAWSGAGQGQPQHFGDGTRLSIL.

The rearrangement uses TRBV7-6 and TRBJ2-4; D is perhaps TRBD2 (5 bases). The CDR3 consists of 13 residues. In germline, CDR1 is SGHVS, CDR2 FNYEAQ. V lost 3 bases, J lost 8 bases, and 11 bases lay in between. CDR3 sequence reads: CASSLRDLDIQYF. The CDR3 nucleotides are TGTGCCAGCAGCTTGAGGGATTTAGACATTCAGTACTTC.

This chain connects TRBV7-8 to TRBJ2-7; possible D gene TRBD1, 6 bases. V was trimmed by 2 bases and J by 3 bases, leaving 14 bases between them. The length of the CDR3 is 15 residues. The germline V gene has CDR1 SGHVS and CDR2 FQNEAQ. The CDR3 nucleotides are TGTGCCAGCAGCTTAATGTCCAGGGACATCTACGAGCAGTACTTC. Its protein product is CASSLMSRDIYEQYF.

The chain is built from TRBV15 and TRBJ1-4; D may be TRBD1 (5 bases). Germline CDR1 and CDR2: LNHNV and YYDKDF (reference sequence). This CDR3 is 14 amino acids long. Trimming took off 0 bases at V and 7 bases at J, with 9 bases between the two ends. CDR3 DNA: TGTGCCACCAGCAGAGACCAGGGTTCTGAAAAACTGTTTTTT. Protein sequence: CATSRDQGSEKLFF.

As to this clone: A read error may produce the germline difference seen at one junction end. This chain joins TRBV7-9 and TRBJ1-6; D possibly corresponds to TRBD1 (6 bases). The CDR3 covers 15 residues. Germline CDR1 and CDR2: SEHNR and FQNEAQ (reference sequence). The CDR3 nucleotides are TGTTCCAGCAGCTTAGGTGCAGGGGACGGCTCACCCCTCCACTTT. It specifies CSSSLGAGDGSPLHF.

The J gene is TRBJ2-1, the V gene TRBV15, with D possibly matching TRBD2 (5 bases). Between the trimmed V and J ends, which lost 5 bases and 7 bases, there was a span of 12 bases. Germline assignment: CDR1 LNHNV and CDR2 YYDKDF (reference sequence). This CDR3 contains 13 residues. The CDR3: CATSGKLGNEQFF. The CDR3, as DNA: TGTGCCACCAGCGGAAAACTAGGGAATGAGCAGTTCTTC.

The chain uses TRBV6-1 and TRBJ1-3; D unclear. With 3 bases removed from V and 0 bases from J, the gap between germline ends came to 9 bases. The V gene's germline CDR1 is MNHNS and CDR2 SASEGT. CDR3 length equals 15 residues. CDR3 DNA sequence: TGTGCCAGCAGTGACAGAGGCCTCTCTGGAAACACCATATATTTT. It yields the protein CASSDRGLSGNTIYF.

This rearrangement joins TRBV6-5 to TRBJ1-1, with D perhaps TRBD1 (5 bases). The CDR3 loop spans 12 amino acids. CDR1 and CDR2 from the germline V gene are MNHEY and SVGAGI. V lost 6 bases, J lost 3 bases, and 8 bases lay in between. This chain's CDR3 is CASRGGYTEAFF. The CDR3 DNA reads as TGTGCCAGCAGGGGGGGGTACACTGAAGCTTTCTTT.

This clone was picked up a small number of times. The rearrangement uses TRBV28 and TRBJ1-2; 7 nucleotides line up with TRBD1. Germline V gene lookup returns CDR1 MDHEN and CDR2 SYDVKM. This CDR3 is built from 13 residues. J lost 5 bases, V lost 6 bases, and 6 bases had no gene match. This CDR3 reads CASRSGQSYGYTF. The CDR3 coding sequence is TGTGCCAGCAGGTCGGGACAGAGTTATGGCTACACCTTC.

The gene calls are TRBV19 and TRBJ2-1, with TRBD2 matching over 8 bases. V lost 6 bases and J lost 6; bases outside the gene matches: 10. The CDR3 has 15 residues. Germline lookup yields CDR1 LNHDA and CDR2 SQIVND (reference sequence). CDR3 loop: CASSYGTRPLNEQFF. The CDR3 DNA reads as TGTGCCAGTAGCTACGGGACTAGGCCCCTCAATGAGCAGTTCTTC.

V and J are TRBV11-3 and TRBJ1-1; no definite D call. Looked up from germline, CDR1 is SGHNT and CDR2 is YENEEA. CDR3 size: 15 residues. The V end lost 1 base, the J end lost 0 bases, and 9 bases lay between the germline ends. The CDR3 spells CASSLGAALNTEAFF. The DNA for the CDR3 is TGTGCCAGCAGCTTAGGGGCAGCCTTGAACACTGAAGCTTTCTTT. The full variable domain, its missing parts supplied by reference TRBV11-3 and TRBJ1-1, is EAGVVQSPRYKIIEKKQPVAFWCNPISGHNTLYWYLQNLGQGPELLIRYENEEAVDDSQLPKDRFSAERLKGVDSTLKIQPAELGDSAVYLCASSLGAALNTEAFFGQGTRLTVV.

The CDR3 here is CASSQSGTGGYEQYF. DNA of the CDR3: TGTGCCAGCAGCCAATCGGGGACAGGGGGTTACGAGCAGTACTTC. This chain links TRBV16 with TRBJ2-7; 11 bases agree with TRBD1. V was pared by 0 bases and J by 4 bases, with 2 bases of the junction left unmatched. Per the germline V gene, CDR1 is KGHSY and CDR2 is FQNENV. This CDR3 is built from 15 residues.

The chain couples TRBV28 to TRBJ1-2; TRBD1 is a possible D gene (5 bases). In germline, CDR1 is MDHEN, CDR2 SYDVKM. Trimming left V 5 bases short and J 4 bases short, with 8 bases between. The CDR3 length is 12 residues. CDR3 sequence: CASSPQGYGYTF. The CDR3 bases are TGTGCCAGCAGTCCCCAGGGCTATGGCTACACCTTC.

CDR3 sequence (DNA): TGTGCCAGCACCGACAGGGCTACTGAAGCTTTCTTT. This sequence encodes CASTDRATEAFF. V gene TRBV28 combines with J gene TRBJ1-1; 7 nucleotides align to TRBD1. Germline values: CDR1 MDHEN, CDR2 SYDVKM. V was clipped by 7 bases and J by 5 bases; unmatched bases: 4. This CDR3 comprises 12 residues.